This T cell receptor beta chain is from a study of Graves' ophthalmopathy and Graves' hyperthyroidism. Broader study findings: Also, most clonotypes expanded in the thyroid above 0.001 frequency appeared in blood.

The CDR3 length is 15 residues. Germline V gene sequence: CDR1 SGHAT, CDR2 FQNNGV. J gave up 2 bases and V 0 bases, and 4 bases lay outside the gene matches. The sequenced template was RNA, covering the TCR beta CDR3 region. The authors performed first-round RT-PCR with HTBI primers and then a second-round multiplex PCR. Using its own MiXCR run on the multiplex PCR reads, TCRdb lists one record per CDR3 protein. This sample yields roughly 350,000 distinct CDR3 sequences, of which approximately 18% are seen a single time; 2% to 3% belongs to the top ten. This clonotype was observed many times. The antigen is undetermined.

Source material: peripheral blood. The receptor was derived from an adult woman with stable Graves' hyperthyroidism. This chain joins TRBV11-2 and TRBJ2-7; 7 nucleotides align to TRBD1. CDR3 sequence (DNA): TGTGCCAGCAGCTTAGATTTCGGGACAGCCTACGAGCAGTACTTC. This codes for CASSLDFGTAYEQYF. The full variable domain, its missing parts supplied by reference TRBV11-2 and TRBJ2-7, is EAGVAQSPRYKIIEKRQSVAFWCNPISGHATLYWYQQILGQGPKLLIQFQNNGVVDDSQLPKDRFSAERLKGVDSTLKIQPAKLEDSAVYLCASSLDFGTAYEQYFGPGTRLTVT.